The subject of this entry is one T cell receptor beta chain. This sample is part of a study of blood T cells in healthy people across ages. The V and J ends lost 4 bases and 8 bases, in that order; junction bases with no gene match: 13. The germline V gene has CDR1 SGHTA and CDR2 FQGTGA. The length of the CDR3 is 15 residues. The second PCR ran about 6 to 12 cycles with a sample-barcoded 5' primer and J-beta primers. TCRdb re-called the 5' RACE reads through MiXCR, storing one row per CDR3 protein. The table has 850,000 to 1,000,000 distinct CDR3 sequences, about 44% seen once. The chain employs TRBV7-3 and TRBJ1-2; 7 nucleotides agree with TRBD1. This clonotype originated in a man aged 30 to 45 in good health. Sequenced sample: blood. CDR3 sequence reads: CASSSAGGRSSGYTF. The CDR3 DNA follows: TGTGCCAGCAGCTCTGCAGGGGGTCGATCTTCCGGCTACACCTTC.